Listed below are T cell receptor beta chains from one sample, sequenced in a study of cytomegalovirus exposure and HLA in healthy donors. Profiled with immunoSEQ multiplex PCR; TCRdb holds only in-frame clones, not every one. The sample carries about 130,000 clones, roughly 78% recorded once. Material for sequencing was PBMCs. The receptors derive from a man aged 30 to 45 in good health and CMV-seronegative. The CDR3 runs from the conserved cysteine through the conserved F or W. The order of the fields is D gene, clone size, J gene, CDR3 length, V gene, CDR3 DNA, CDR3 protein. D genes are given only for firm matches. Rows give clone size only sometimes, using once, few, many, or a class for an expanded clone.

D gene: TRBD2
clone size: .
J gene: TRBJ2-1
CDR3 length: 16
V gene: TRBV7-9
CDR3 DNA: TGTGCCAGCAGCCCAGGGACTAGCGGGGCCTACAATGAGCAGTTCTTC
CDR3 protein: CASSPGTSGAYNEQFF

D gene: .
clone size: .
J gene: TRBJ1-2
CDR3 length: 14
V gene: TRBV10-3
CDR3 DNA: TGTGCCATCAGTGAGGTCAGGGCAAACTATGGCTACACCTTC
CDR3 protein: CAISEVRANYGYTF

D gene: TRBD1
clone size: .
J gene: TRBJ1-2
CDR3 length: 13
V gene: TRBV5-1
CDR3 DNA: TGCGCCAGCAGCCTTGGACAGGGGCATGGCTACACCTTC
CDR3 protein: CASSLGQGHGYTF

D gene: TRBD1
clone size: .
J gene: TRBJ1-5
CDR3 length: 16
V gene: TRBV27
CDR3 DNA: TGTGCCAGCAGTTTAGGGACAGATCCAAGCAATCAGCCCCAGCATTTT
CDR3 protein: CASSLGTDPSNQPQHF

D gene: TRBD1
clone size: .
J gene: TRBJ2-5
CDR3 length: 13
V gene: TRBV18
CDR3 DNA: TGTGCCAGCGAGGGGGCGGAGACAGAGACCCAGTACTTC
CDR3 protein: CASEGAETETQYF

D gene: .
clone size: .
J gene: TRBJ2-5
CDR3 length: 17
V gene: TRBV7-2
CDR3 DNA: TGTGCCAGCAGCTTAAGTTCTTATCGTCTGGAGGGGGAGACCCAGTACTTC
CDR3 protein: CASSLSSYRLEGETQYF

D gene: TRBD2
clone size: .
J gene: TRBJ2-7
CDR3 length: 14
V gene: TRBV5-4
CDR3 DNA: TGTGCCAGCAGCTTAACTAGCGGGCAGTACGAGCAGTACTTC
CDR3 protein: CASSLTSGQYEQYF

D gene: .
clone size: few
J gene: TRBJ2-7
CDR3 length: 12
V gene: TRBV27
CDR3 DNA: TGTGCCAGCAGTTTACCCGAAACATCTCGGTACTTC
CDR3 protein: CASSLPETSRYF

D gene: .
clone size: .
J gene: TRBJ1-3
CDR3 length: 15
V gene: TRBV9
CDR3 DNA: TGTGCCAGCAGCGTAGGGCTCCGCTCTGGAAACACCATATATTTT
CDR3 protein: CASSVGLRSGNTIYF

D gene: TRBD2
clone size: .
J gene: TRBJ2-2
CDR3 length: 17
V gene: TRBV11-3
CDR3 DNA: TGTGCCAGCAGCCGGGTCAGCGGGAGGGTGGGCACCGGGGAGCTGTTTTTT
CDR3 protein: CASSRVSGRVGTGELFF

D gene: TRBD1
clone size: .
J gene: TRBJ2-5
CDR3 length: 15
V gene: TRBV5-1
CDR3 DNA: TGCGCCAGCAGCTCAACTACAGGGGGAGGCGAGACCCAGTACTTC
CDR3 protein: CASSSTTGGGETQYF

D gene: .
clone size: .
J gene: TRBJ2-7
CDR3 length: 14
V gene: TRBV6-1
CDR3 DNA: TGTGCCAGCAGTCAAGGGGGACTTCCAAGCGAGCAGTACTTC
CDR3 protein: CASSQGGLPSEQYF

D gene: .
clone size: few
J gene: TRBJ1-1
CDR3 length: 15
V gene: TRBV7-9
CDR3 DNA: TGTGCCAGCAGCCCCCGCAGCGAAATCAACACTGAAGCTTTCTTT
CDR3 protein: CASSPRSEINTEAFF

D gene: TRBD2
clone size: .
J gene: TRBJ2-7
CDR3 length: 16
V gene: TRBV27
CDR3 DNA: TGTGCCAGCAGTTTCTCGGGACTAGCGGGGATCTACGAGCAGTACTTC
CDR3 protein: CASSFSGLAGIYEQYF

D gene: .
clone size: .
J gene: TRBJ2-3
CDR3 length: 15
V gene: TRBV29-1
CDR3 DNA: TGCAGCGTTGAAGATCCTGGGGGGAGAACAGATACGCAGTATTTT
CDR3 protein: CSVEDPGGRTDTQYF

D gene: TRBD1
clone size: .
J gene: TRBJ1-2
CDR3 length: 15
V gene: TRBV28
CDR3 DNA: TGTGCCAGCAGTAAAAGACAGGGGGCTAACTATGGCTACACCTTC
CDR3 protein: CASSKRQGANYGYTF

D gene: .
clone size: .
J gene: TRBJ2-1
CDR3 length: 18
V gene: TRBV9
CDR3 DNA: TGTGCCAGCAGCGCACTCCCTGTGCCGGGAGTTGCCTACAATGAGCAGTTCTTC
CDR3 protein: CASSALPVPGVAYNEQFF

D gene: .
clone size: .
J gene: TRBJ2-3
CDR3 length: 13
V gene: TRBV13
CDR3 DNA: TGTGCCAGCAGCCGCGTAAGCACAGATACGCAGTATTTT
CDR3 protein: CASSRVSTDTQYF

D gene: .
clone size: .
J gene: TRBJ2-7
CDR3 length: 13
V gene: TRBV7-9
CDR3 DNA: TGTGCCAGCAGCTTGTCAGGGCACTACGAGCAGTACTTC
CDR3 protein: CASSLSGHYEQYF

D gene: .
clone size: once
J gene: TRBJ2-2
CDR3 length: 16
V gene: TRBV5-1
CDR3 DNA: TGCGCCAGCAGCTTGACAGACCCTTGGAACACCGGGGAGCTGTTTTTT
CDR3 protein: CASSLTDPWNTGELFF

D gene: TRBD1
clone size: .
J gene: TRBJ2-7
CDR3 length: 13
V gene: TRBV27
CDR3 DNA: TGTGCCAGCAGTTTTCAACAGGGGTACGAGCAGTACTTC
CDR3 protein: CASSFQQGYEQYF

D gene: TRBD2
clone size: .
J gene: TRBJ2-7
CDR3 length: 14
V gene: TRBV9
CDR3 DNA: TGTGCCAGCAGCGTATCTAGCGGGAGCGACGAGCAGTACTTC
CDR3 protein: CASSVSSGSDEQYF

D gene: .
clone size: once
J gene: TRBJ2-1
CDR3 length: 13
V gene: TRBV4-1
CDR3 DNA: TGCGCCAGCAGCCAAGATCGCGACAATGAGCAGTTCTTC
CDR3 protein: CASSQDRDNEQFF

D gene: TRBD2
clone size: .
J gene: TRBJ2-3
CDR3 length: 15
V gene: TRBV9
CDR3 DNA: TGTGCCAGCAGCGTAGGCCTAGCGGGATCAGATACGCAGTATTTT
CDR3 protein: CASSVGLAGSDTQYF

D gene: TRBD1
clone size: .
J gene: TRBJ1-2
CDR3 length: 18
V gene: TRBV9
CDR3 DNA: TGTGCCAGCAGCACAGCACAGACCGGGGACAGGGCTAGCTCTGGCTACACCTTC
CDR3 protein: CASSTAQTGDRASSGYTF

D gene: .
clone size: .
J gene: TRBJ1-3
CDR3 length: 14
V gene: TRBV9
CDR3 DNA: TGTGCCAGCAGCGTAGAAACAGCTGGAAACACCATATATTTT
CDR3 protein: CASSVETAGNTIYF

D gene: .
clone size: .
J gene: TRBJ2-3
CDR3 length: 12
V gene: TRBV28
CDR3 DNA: TGTGCCAGCACTAAATTCAGGGGCACGCAGTATTTT
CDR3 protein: CASTKFRGTQYF

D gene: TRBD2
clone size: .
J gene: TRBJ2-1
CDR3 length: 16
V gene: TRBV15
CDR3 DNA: TGTGCCACCAGCGCACTAGCGTCGAGCTCCTACAATGAGCAGTTCTTC
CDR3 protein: CATSALASSSYNEQFF

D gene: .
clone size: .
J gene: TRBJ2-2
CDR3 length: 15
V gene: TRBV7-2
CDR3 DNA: TGTGCCAGCAGCTTAGGCAGGGGGGTAGTCGGGGAGCTGTTTTTT
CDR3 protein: CASSLGRGVVGELFF

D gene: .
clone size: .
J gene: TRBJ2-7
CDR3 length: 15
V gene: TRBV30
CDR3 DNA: TGTGCCTGGAGTCCCTCGGTGGGACTTACCTACGAGCAGTACTTC
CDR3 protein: CAWSPSVGLTYEQYF

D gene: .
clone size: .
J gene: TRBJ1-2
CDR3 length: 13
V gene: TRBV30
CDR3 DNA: TGTGCCTGGAGTGGATTGACAGGTTATGGCTACCCCTTC
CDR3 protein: CAWSGLTGYGYPF

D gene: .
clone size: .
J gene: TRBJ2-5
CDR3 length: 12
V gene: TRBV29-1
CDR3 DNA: TGCAGCGTTGAAGATGAGAGGGCTGGGCAGTACTTC
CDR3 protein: CSVEDERAGQYF

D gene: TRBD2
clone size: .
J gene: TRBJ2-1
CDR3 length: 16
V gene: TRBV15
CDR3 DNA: TGTGCCACCAGCAGCGGGACTAGCGGGGAATACAATGAGCAGTTCTTC
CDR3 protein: CATSSGTSGEYNEQFF

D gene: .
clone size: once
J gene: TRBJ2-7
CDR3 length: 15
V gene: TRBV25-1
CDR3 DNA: TGTGCCAGCAGTTGGGGGGACCAGGTCTATCGCGAGCAGTACTTC
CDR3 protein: CASSWGDQVYREQYF

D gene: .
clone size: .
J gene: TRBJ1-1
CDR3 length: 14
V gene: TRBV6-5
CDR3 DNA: TGTGCCAGCAGTTACGACAGAGTCGGCACTGAAGCTTTCTTT
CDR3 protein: CASSYDRVGTEAFF

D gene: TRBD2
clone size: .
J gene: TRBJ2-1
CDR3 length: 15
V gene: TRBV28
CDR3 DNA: TGTGCCAGCAAGGGACTATGGAGCTCCTACAATGAGCAGTTCTTC
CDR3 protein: CASKGLWSSYNEQFF

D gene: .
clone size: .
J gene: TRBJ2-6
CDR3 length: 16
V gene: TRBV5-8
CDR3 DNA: TGTGCCAGCAGCCCGGGACATTTCTCTGGGGCCAACGTCCTGACTTTC
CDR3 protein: CASSPGHFSGANVLTF

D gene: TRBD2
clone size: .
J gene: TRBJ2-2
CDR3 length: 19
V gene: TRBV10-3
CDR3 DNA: TGTGCCATCAGTGCCGGGACTAGCGGGAATCTGCGGTACACCGGGGAGCTGTTTTTT
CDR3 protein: CAISAGTSGNLRYTGELFF

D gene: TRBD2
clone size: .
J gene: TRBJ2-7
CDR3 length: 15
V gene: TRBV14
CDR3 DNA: TGTGCCAGCAGCCAAGTCCTAGCGGGGAACTACGAGCAGTACTTC
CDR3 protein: CASSQVLAGNYEQYF

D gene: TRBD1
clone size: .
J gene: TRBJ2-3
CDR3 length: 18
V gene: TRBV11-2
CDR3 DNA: TGTGCCAGCAGCTTGACTCCGGGACAGGCATTAAACACAGATACGCAGTATTTT
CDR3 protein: CASSLTPGQALNTDTQYF

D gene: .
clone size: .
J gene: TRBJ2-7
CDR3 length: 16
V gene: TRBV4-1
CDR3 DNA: TGCGCCAGCAGCCAAGATCTGGGGCGGCCTCCAGGGGAGCAGTACTTC
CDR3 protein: CASSQDLGRPPGEQYF

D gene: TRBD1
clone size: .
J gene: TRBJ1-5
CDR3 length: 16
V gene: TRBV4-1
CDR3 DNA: TGCGCCAGCAGCCAAGGGAGGGGACAGAGGAATCAGCCCCAGCATTTT
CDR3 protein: CASSQGRGQRNQPQHF

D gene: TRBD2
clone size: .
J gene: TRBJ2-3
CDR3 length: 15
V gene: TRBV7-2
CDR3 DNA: TGTGCCAGCAGCTTAGATGGCGGGAGGGCAGATACGCAGTATTTT
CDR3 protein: CASSLDGGRADTQYF

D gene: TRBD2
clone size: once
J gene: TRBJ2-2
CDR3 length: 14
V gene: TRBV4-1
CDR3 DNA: TGCGCCAGCAGCCTTGGACTAGGTACCGGGGAGCTGTTTTTT
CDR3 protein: CASSLGLGTGELFF

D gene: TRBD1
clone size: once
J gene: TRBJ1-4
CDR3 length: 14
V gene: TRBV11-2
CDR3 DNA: TGTGCCAGCAGCCTAGGACAGGGAGGTGAAAAACTGTTTTTT
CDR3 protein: CASSLGQGGEKLFF

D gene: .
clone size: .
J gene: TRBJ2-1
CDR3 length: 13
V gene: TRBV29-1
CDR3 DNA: TGCAGCGCCAGAGGTCGCTCCTACAATGAGCAGTTCTTC
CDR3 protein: CSARGRSYNEQFF

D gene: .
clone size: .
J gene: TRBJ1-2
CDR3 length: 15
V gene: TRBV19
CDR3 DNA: TGTGCCAGTAGTCCTCGGGTGGCGGGGGGCCTGGGCTACACCTTC
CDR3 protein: CASSPRVAGGLGYTF

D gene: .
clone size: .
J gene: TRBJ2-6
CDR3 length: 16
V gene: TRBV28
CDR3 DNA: TGTGCCAGCAACAAGGGAGTTTTCTCTGGGGCCAACGTCCTGACTTTC
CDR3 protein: CASNKGVFSGANVLTF

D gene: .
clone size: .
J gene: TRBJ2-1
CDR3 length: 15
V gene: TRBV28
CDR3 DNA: TGTGCCAGCAGGTGGAGGGGGCTCACCTACAATGAGCAGTTCTTC
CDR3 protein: CASRWRGLTYNEQFF

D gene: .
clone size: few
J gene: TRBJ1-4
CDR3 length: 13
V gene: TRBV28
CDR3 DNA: TGTGCCAGCAGGACAGGATTCAATGAAAAACTGTTTTTT
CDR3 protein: CASRTGFNEKLFF

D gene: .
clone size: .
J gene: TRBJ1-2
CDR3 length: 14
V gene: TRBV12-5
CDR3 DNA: TGTGCTAGTGACTTGCCAGGGGCGAACTATGGCTACACCTTC
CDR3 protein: CASDLPGANYGYTF

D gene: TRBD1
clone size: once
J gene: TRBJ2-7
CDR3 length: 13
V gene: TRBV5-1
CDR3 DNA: TGCGCCAGCAGCATCGGGACAGCTTACGAGCAGTACTTC
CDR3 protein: CASSIGTAYEQYF

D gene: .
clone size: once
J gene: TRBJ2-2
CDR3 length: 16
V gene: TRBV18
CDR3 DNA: TGTGCCAGCTCACCGCGGGCCTCACTAGGTCCCGGGGAGCTGTTTTTT
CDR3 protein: CASSPRASLGPGELFF

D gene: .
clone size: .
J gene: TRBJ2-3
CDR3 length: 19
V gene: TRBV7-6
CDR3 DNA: TGTGCCAGCAGCTTAGCCGCGGTTGCAAGGGGTGGCCCCACAGATACGCAGTATTTT
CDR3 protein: CASSLAAVARGGPTDTQYF

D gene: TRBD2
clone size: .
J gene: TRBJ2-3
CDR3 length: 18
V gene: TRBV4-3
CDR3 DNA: TGCGCCAGCAGCCAGTACCCAAGGACTAGCGAGAGCACAGATACGCAGTATTTT
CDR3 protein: CASSQYPRTSESTDTQYF

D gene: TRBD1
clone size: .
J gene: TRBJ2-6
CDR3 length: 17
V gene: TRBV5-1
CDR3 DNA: TGCGCCAGCAGCTCCGACAGGGGAGCCTCTGGGGCCAACGTCCTGACTTTC
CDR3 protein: CASSSDRGASGANVLTF

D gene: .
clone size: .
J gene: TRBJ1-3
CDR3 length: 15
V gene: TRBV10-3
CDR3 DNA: TGTGCCATCAGCACGAACAGGGTCGACGGAAACACCATATATTTT
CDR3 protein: CAISTNRVDGNTIYF

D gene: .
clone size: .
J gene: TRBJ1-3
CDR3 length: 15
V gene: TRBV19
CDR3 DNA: TGTGCCAGTAGTATGTTACAGTTCTCTGGAAACACCATATATTTT
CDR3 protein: CASSMLQFSGNTIYF

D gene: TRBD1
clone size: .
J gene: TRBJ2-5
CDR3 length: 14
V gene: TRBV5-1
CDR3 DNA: TGCGCCAGCAGCCTAGACAGGGAACAAGAGACCCAGTACTTC
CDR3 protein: CASSLDREQETQYF

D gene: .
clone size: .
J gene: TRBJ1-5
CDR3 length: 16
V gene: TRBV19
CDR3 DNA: TGTGCCAGTAGGCCCGCGGCGGGGAATAGCAATCAGCCCCAGCATTTT
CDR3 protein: CASRPAAGNSNQPQHF